The clone carrying this T cell receptor beta chain was counted a few times. This CDR3 is 17 amino acids long. Germline assignment: CDR1 MGHRA and CDR2 YSYEKL. J lost 9 bases, V lost 4 bases, and 15 bases had no gene match. Stated time point: newly diagnosed GD, antithyroid drugs for less than 3 months. RNA from PBMCs was the source of the TCR library. iRepertoire HTBI primers and Arm-PCR of CDR3 regions built TCR beta libraries. One entry per CDR3 protein results from TCRdb running MiXCR on the multiplex PCR reads. Of about 440,000 distinct CDR3 sequences in the sample, approximately 15% are singletons; the top ten hold 16%. The sample comes from a study of regulatory T cells in long-lasting Graves disease. Separately, the same data were catalogued under a study of T cells in Graves' hyperthyroidism and ophthalmopathy.

This chain joins TRBV4-1 and TRBJ1-6, with TRBD1 identical over 7 bases. The receptor was derived from a woman aged 25 to 39 with Graves disease. The sample was peripheral blood mononuclear cells (PBMCs), taken at new diagnosis, from a patient treated with antithyroid drugs. The CDR3 loop is CASSPRSVSGGSSPLHF. The CDR3 DNA reads TGCGCCAGCAGCCCGCGGTCGGTTTCAGGGGGTAGTTCACCCCTCCACTTT.